This T cell receptor (beta chain) was sequenced for a study of blood T cell repertoires in COVID-19. Using immunoSEQ multiplex PCR, the repertoire was profiled, and TCRdb retains in-frame clones only, with some absent. The sample contains around 150,000 clones, about 75% of which appear only once. Sequenced material: PBMCs or T cells enriched from blood (not recorded which). This TCR derives from a woman aged 50 to 60 who had recovered from COVID-19.

This CDR3 reads CASSSPGQGSGNTIYF. The CDR3 DNA reads TGTGCCAGCAGTTCACCGGGACAGGGTAGTGGAAACACCATATATTTT. The chain couples TRBV28 to TRBJ1-3; 9 nucleotides match TRBD1. There are 16 residues in the CDR3. Per the germline V gene, CDR1 is MDHEN and CDR2 is SYDVKM. J was trimmed by 3 bases and V by 4 bases; bases with no gene match: 7.